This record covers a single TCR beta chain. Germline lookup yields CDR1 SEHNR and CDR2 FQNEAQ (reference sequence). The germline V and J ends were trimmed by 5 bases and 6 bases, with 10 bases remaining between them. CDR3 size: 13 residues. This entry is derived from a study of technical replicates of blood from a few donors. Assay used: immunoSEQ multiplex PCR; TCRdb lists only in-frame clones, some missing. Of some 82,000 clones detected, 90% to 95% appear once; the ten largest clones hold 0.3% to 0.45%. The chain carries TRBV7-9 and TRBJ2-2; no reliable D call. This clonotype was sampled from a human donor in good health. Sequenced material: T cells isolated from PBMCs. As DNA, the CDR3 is TGTGCCAGCAGCCATAGTACTCCCGGGGAGCTGTTTTTT. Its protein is CASSHSTPGELFF.